Below, 16 T cell receptor beta chains from the same sample are listed, as sequenced in a study of cytomegalovirus exposure and HLA in healthy donors. A multiplex PCR was run with 60 Vbeta primers and 13 Jbeta primers. Sequencing used immunoSEQ multiplex PCR; TCRdb keeps in-frame clones, though not all of them. The table records approximately 110,000 clones, 12% of them present only once. Sequencing input: PBMCs. The origin of the receptors is a man aged 35 to 55 in good health and CMV-seropositive.

The V and J genes are TRBV19 and TRBJ1-1, with 9 bases lining up with TRBD1. CDR3 length: 15 residues. Germline CDR1 is LNHDA and CDR2 is SQIVND (reference sequence). V lost 5 bases to trimming and J lost 0 bases; unmatched junction nucleotides: 4. This chain's CDR3 is CASSQDRGMNTEAFF. CDR3 DNA sequence: TGTGCCAGTAGTCAGGACAGGGGCATGAACACTGAAGCTTTCTTT.

This clone has more than one count but fewer than ten. The chain carries TRBV6-5 and TRBJ2-4; a possible D gene is TRBD2 (6 bases). Germline loops: CDR1 MNHEY, CDR2 SVGAGI. Trimming took 6 bases from V and 0 from J, leaving 12 bases between them. The CDR3 runs 15 residues. CDR3 coding DNA: TGTGCCAGCAGCCCGCCGGGGGTAGCCAAAAACATTCAGTACTTC. Amino acid sequence: CASSPPGVAKNIQYF.

The chain joins TRBV6-4 to TRBJ2-2, with a tentative D call TRBD2 (5 bases). The CDR3 loop spans 14 amino acids. The germline V and J ends were trimmed by 6 bases and 3 bases, with 11 bases remaining between them. Germline V gene lookup returns CDR1 MRHNA and CDR2 SNTAGT. CDR3 sequence: CASSVEVDTGELFF. Here the CDR3 DNA reads TGTGCCAGCAGCGTGGAGGTGGACACCGGGGAGCTGTTTTTT.

The CDR3 loop is CASRQTSGSPGELFF. DNA of the CDR3: TGTGCCAGCAGGCAGACTAGCGGGAGTCCCGGGGAGCTGTTTTTT. The chain recombines TRBV2 with TRBJ2-2, with 12 bases aligning to TRBD2. This CDR3 has 15 amino acids. Germline V gives CDR1 SNHLY, CDR2 FYNNEI. The J segment lost 6 bases and the V segment lost 6 bases, leaving 5 bases of the junction unmatched.

The table lists this clone with a few counts. The chain carries TRBV28 and TRBJ1-3; D might be TRBD1 (5 bases). V lost 5 bases and J lost 0, with 11 bases in between. There are 15 residues in the CDR3. Per the germline V gene, CDR1 is MDHEN and CDR2 is SYDVKM. The CDR3 nucleotides are TGTGCCAGCAGTCTTACAGGCTACTCTGGAAACACCATATATTTT. Encoded protein: CASSLTGYSGNTIYF.

This clone was detected a few times. The chain recombines TRBV7-9 with TRBJ2-2; D is ambiguous. Trimming left V 2 bases short and J 6 bases short, with 7 bases between. Germline V gene data show CDR1 as SEHNR and CDR2 as FQNEAQ (reference sequence). The CDR3 covers 13 residues. The CDR3 reads CASSLLGSGELFF. Written as DNA, the CDR3 is TGTGCCAGCAGCTTACTCGGGTCCGGGGAGCTGTTTTTT.

The chain employs TRBV29-1 and TRBJ1-4; D might be TRBD1 (6 bases). The V end was cut by 6 bases, the J end by 4 bases, with 15 bases between. Germline-derived CDR1 and CDR2 are SQVTM and ANQGSEA. This CDR3 spans 14 amino acids. In nucleotides, the CDR3 is TGCAGCGTGGATACAGGGTATCATAATGAAAAACTGTTTTTT. This translates into CSVDTGYHNEKLFF. Combining the CDR3 with reference TRBV29-1 and TRBJ1-4 gives the whole variable domain SAVISQKPSRDICQRGTSLTIQCQVDSQVTMMFWYRQQPGQSLTLIATANQGSEATYESGFVIDKFPISRPNLTFSTLTVSNMSPEDSSIYLCSVDTGYHNEKLFFGSGTQLSVL.

This clone was seen a handful of times. The rearrangement links TRBV7-8 to TRBJ2-7; no reliable D call. V was shortened by 4 bases and J by 4 bases, with 11 bases between the two germline ends. The CDR3 has 13 residues. CDR1 is SGHVS, CDR2 FQNEAQ, per germline. DNA of the CDR3: TGTGCCAGCAGCTCCCGTACGCGTTACGAGCAGTACTTC. Amino acids: CASSSRTRYEQYF.

This clone was recorded a few times. The V call is TRBV28, the J call TRBJ2-3; possibly TRBD2 for D (6 bases). Germline CDR1 is MDHEN and CDR2 is SYDVKM. The CDR3 is made up of 14 amino acids. With 3 bases removed from V and 3 bases from J, the gap between germline ends came to 10 bases. The DNA of the CDR3 is TGTGCCAGCAGTTTTTTAAGCGGGACAGATACGCAGTATTTT. Residues: CASSFLSGTDTQYF.

This clone was detected only a few times. V usage is TRBV5-1 and J usage is TRBJ1-1, with TRBD1 matching over 7 bases. Germline V gives CDR1 SGHRS, CDR2 YFSETQ. This CDR3 comprises 17 residues. The V gene end was trimmed by 4 bases and the J gene end by 0 bases; junction bases not matched to a gene: 12. CDR3 DNA: TGCGCCAGCAGCCGAGGTCCGGGACAGACCCTGAACACTGAAGCTTTCTTT. This encodes CASSRGPGQTLNTEAFF.

This clone turned up a few times. This chain connects TRBV6-5 to TRBJ1-1, with a tentative D call TRBD1 (5 bases). Germline assignment: CDR1 MNHEY and CDR2 SVGAGI. The length of the CDR3 is 14 residues. Trimming left V 0 bases short and J 4 bases short, with 9 bases between. CDR3 residues: CASSYSTGGTEAFF. The CDR3 DNA follows: TGTGCCAGCAGTTACTCGACGGGGGGCACTGAAGCTTTCTTT.

This clone was detected only a few times. This rearrangement joins TRBV6-1 to TRBJ2-1; weak D call: TRBD1 (6 bases). V lost 2 bases to trimming and J lost 2 bases, with 13 bases between them. The CDR3 runs to 16 residues. Germline CDR1 and CDR2: MNHNS and SASEGT. Written as DNA, the CDR3 is TGTGCCAGCAGTGAATTCCAACAGGGACCCTACAATGAGCAGTTCTTC. Protein: CASSEFQQGPYNEQFF.

This chain joins TRBV28 and TRBJ1-2; D gene uncertain. Trimming stripped 3 bases from V and 4 bases from J, with 9 bases between. The CDR3 extends over 13 amino acids. Per germline, CDR1 MDHEN and CDR2 SYDVKM. CDR3: CASSFGQIYGYTF. The CDR3 nucleotides read TGTGCCAGCAGTTTTGGGCAAATCTATGGCTACACCTTC.

The chain couples TRBV7-3 to TRBJ2-1; the D gene is possibly TRBD2 (6 bases). Germline V gene lookup returns CDR1 SGHTA and CDR2 FQGTGA. Deletions cut 2 bases from V and 8 bases from J, with 16 bases between. The CDR3 length is 15 residues. CDR3 sequence reads: CASSLEAGRRHEQFF. CDR3 coding DNA: TGTGCCAGCAGCTTAGAGGCAGGGAGGAGGCATGAGCAGTTCTTC.

This clone turned up a few times. The chain uses TRBV15 and TRBJ1-5; a weak D match, TRBD1 (5 bases). V was cut by 2 bases and J by 6 bases, with 11 bases left in between. The CDR3 contains 14 residues. Germline CDR1 is LNHNV and CDR2 is YYDKDF (reference sequence). CDR3 residues: CATSRNGGTQPQHF. Here the CDR3 DNA reads TGTGCCACCAGCAGAAACGGGGGGACTCAGCCCCAGCATTTT.

This clone has only a few counts. This chain links TRBV5-1 with TRBJ1-4; TRBD1 might be the D (5 bases). V lost 1 base and J lost 8, with 9 bases in between. The CDR3 has 13 residues. Germline loops: CDR1 SGHRS, CDR2 YFSETQ. The CDR3, as DNA: TGCGCCAGCAGCTTGAGGGGAAGGGAAAAACTGTTTTTT. This sequence encodes CASSLRGREKLFF.